The 25 T cell receptor beta chains below were found in one sample sequenced in a study of molecular identifiers for immune sequencing clone quantification (dated by TCRdb to the late 2010s). Libraries were made using PCR. Sequencing took place on a NextSeq 500. The public reads were reprocessed in TCRdb via fastp at Q25 and MiXCR, keeping in-frame beta chains. All rows with the same CDR3 protein become a single entry with the most common DNA and genes. Within this sample are more than 550,000 distinct CDR3 sequences, with about 25% of them counted one time only. The top ten clonotypes cover 0.78% of the sample. Sequenced input: naive CD8+ T cells from blood, with Jurkat cell RNA spiked in. The cell subset or site label for this specimen denotes: FACS-sorted CD8+CD4-CCR7+CD45RA+ naive T cells. The receptors were sampled from a human donor in good health. Some libraries in this study had Jurkat cell RNA spiked in.

The chain combines TRBV15 with TRBJ2-5, with TRBD1 identical over 7 bases. The CDR3 is 15 amino acids. CDR1 is LNHNV, CDR2 YYDKDF, per germline (reference sequence). J gave up 3 bases and V 0 bases, and 4 bases lay outside the gene matches. The CDR3 nucleotides are TGTGCCACCAGCAGAGATTGGGACAGCAAAGAGACCCAGTACTTC. Amino acids: CATSRDWDSKETQYF.

This clonotype was observed at least ten times. This chain links TRBV5-6 with TRBJ1-4; perhaps TRBD1 as D (5 bases). CDR1 and CDR2 (germline): SGHDT, YYEEEE. Trimming shortened V by 4 bases and J by 0 bases, and 10 bases separated the two germline ends. CDR3 length: 15 amino acids. In nucleotides, the CDR3 is TGTGCCAGCAGCCCGATGGGACCAACTAATGAAAAACTGTTTTTT. This translates into CASSPMGPTNEKLFF.

This clonotype was observed many times. This rearrangement joins TRBV10-3 to TRBJ2-7; tentatively, D is TRBD2 (6 bases). CDR3 length equals 15 residues. From germline, CDR1 is ENHRY and CDR2 SYGVKD. Trimming took off 2 bases at V and 6 bases at J, with 17 bases between the two ends. The CDR3 region is CAISEPPGGETEQYF. The CDR3 bases are TGTGCCATCAGTGAGCCACCCGGGGGAGAGACCGAGCAGTACTTC.

Worth noting for this clonotype: The junction does not match germline at one end; this may be a read error. The chain employs TRBV6-2 or TRBV6-3 and TRBJ2-7, with 7 bases lining up with TRBD1. Germline V gene sequence: CDR1 MNHEY, CDR2 SVGEGT. This CDR3 is built from 12 residues. The DNA for the CDR3 is TGTGCCAGCAGTTTCTCACACGGGACAGCAAACTTC. Protein: CASSFSHGTANF.

The table lists this clonotype with a few counts. The chain carries TRBV6-2 or TRBV6-3 and TRBJ2-7, with D perhaps matching TRBD2 (6 bases). The V gene's germline CDR1 is MNHEY and CDR2 SVGEGT. V was clipped by 2 bases and J by 2 bases, with 10 bases between them. The CDR3 is 14 amino acids. The CDR3: CASSYRDFTYEQYF. In nucleotides, the CDR3 is TGTGCCAGCAGTTACAGGGACTTCACCTACGAGCAGTACTTC.

There are many counts of this clonotype. This rearrangement joins TRBV7-2 to TRBJ1-1; possibly TRBD1 for D (5 bases). CDR3 length equals 13 residues. V lost 1 base, J lost 11 bases, and 14 bases lay in between. Germline CDR1 and CDR2: SGHTA and FQGNSA. CDR3 loop: CASSLGVGVYAFF. DNA for the CDR3: TGTGCCAGCAGCTTAGGAGTAGGGGTGTACGCTTTCTTT.

This clonotype was counted at least ten times. The V and J genes are TRBV4-1 and TRBJ1-5; D unclear. Germline V gene sequence: CDR1 MGHRA, CDR2 YSYEKL. Deletions cut 1 base from V and 8 bases from J, with 9 bases between. The CDR3 sequence is 13 residues long. The CDR3 here is CASSQVPTEPQHF. The CDR3 nucleotides are TGCGCCAGCAGCCAAGTCCCAACAGAGCCCCAGCATTTT.

This clonotype has a handful of counts. This chain links TRBV27 with TRBJ2-3, with D perhaps matching TRBD1 or TRBD2 (5 bases each). The CDR3 is 14 amino acids. CDR1 and CDR2 (germline): MNHEY, SMNVEV (reference sequence). V lost 6 bases and J lost 3, with 13 bases in between. The CDR3 reads CASRWQGGTDTQYF. CDR3 sequence (DNA): TGTGCCAGCAGATGGCAGGGCGGGACAGATACGCAGTATTTT.

This clonotype was recorded at least ten times. The chain has TRBV24-1 and TRBJ2-2; D gene unclear. Trimming took 0 bases from V and 5 from J, leaving 3 bases between them. The CDR3 loop spans 13 amino acids. Germline V gene lookup returns CDR1 KGHDR and CDR2 SFDVKD. CDR3 in amino acids: CATSDLLTGELFF. CDR3 nucleotide sequence: TGTGCCACCAGTGATTTGCTGACCGGGGAGCTGTTTTTT.

This clonotype was seen many times. The gene calls are TRBV7-2 and TRBJ2-1; D is uncertain. V was trimmed by 1 base and J by 9 bases, leaving 4 bases between them. The length of the CDR3 is 11 residues. The germline gives CDR1 SGHTA, CDR2 FQGNSA. CDR3 in amino acids: CASSLGGEQFF. The CDR3 nucleotides are TGTGCCAGCAGCTTAGGAGGTGAGCAGTTCTTC.

This clonotype was seen more than once but under ten times. V is TRBV6-5 and J is TRBJ2-5; either TRBD1 or TRBD2 may supply D (5 bases each). V was pared by 5 bases and J by 1 base, with 14 bases between. In germline, CDR1 is MNHEY, CDR2 SVGAGI. The CDR3 sequence is 15 residues long. As DNA, the CDR3 is TGTGCCAGCAGTACCGGGACGTGGTGCCAAGAGACCCAGTACTTC. It codes for CASSTGTWCQETQYF.

This clonotype was found many times. Mismatch with germline at one junction end may stem from a read error. V gene TRBV7-2 combines with J gene TRBJ2-7; D perhaps matches TRBD2 (5 bases). The CDR3 consists of 9 residues. Germline V gives CDR1 SGHTA, CDR2 FQGNSA. CDR3 in amino acids: CASSPRRLF. For the CDR3, the DNA is TGTGCCAGCAGCCCCAGGAGGCTCTTC.

The J gene is TRBJ2-1, the V gene TRBV6-2 or TRBV6-3; maybe TRBD2 (6 bases). Trimming removed 11 bases at V and 0 bases at J, with 11 bases between. The CDR3 totals 13 residues. From germline, CDR1 is MNHEY and CDR2 SVGEGT. Here the CDR3 DNA reads TGTGCCGGGGCTAGCGCCTCCTACAATGAGCAGTTCTTC. It is translated as CAGASASYNEQFF.

This clonotype has a count of ten or more. The chain joins TRBV7-9 to TRBJ2-4, with 7 bases identical to TRBD1. Germline CDR1 is SEHNR and CDR2 is FQNEAQ (reference sequence). There are 15 residues in the CDR3. V lost 4 bases, J lost 7 bases, and 10 bases stayed unmatched. The chain's CDR3 is CASSSDAGQDNIQYF. DNA for the CDR3: TGTGCCAGCAGCTCTGATGCAGGACAGGACAACATTCAGTACTTC.

In this sample, this clonotype turned up once. Given a much more abundant clone one base away, this may be a read error. The chain carries TRBV4-3 and TRBJ2-7; D might be TRBD2 (6 bases). Germline V CDR1 and CDR2: LGHNA, YSLEER. The CDR3 extends over 15 amino acids. With 1 base removed from V and 5 bases from J, the gap between germline ends came to 15 bases. CDR3 residues: CASSQATSAGNEQYF. The CDR3 DNA follows: TGCGCCAGCAGCCAAGCCACGAGTGCGGGGAACGAGCAGTACTTC.

This clonotype showed up just once. The chain carries TRBV6-2 or TRBV6-3 and TRBJ1-1, with 7 bases that match TRBD1. In germline, CDR1 is MNHEY, CDR2 SVGEGT. Trimming removed 8 bases from V and 6 bases from J; junction bases left unmatched: 15. The CDR3 has 15 amino acids. CDR3 bases: TGTGCCAGCCTACCTCGGGAGGGGGCGTACCCTGAAGCTTTCTTT. This sequence encodes CASLPREGAYPEAFF.

This clonotype was seen a handful of times. This may come from a read error, since a much larger clone is one base off. This sequence joins TRBV7-2 and TRBJ2-3; D might be TRBD1 (5 bases). This CDR3 spans 15 amino acids. Germline V gene lookup returns CDR1 SGHTA and CDR2 FQGNSA. CDR3 sequence (DNA): TGTGCCAGCAGCTTAGTCTTAACGTCGACAGATACGCGGTATTTT. Protein sequence: CASSLVLTSTDTRYF. The full variable domain, with the rest looked up from reference TRBV7-2 and TRBJ2-3, is GAGVSQSPSNKVTEKGKDVELRCDPISGHTALYWYRQSLGQGLEFLIYFQGNSAPDKSGLPSDRFSAERTGGSVSTLTIQRTQQEDSAVYLCASSLVLTSTDTRYFGPGTRLTVL.

This clonotype was detected ten times or more. The chain combines TRBV25-1 with TRBJ2-7; 7 bases match TRBD1. There are 14 residues in the CDR3. The junction had 7 bases not matched to a gene; V was cut back by 6 bases and J by 2 bases. Germline V gene lookup returns CDR1 MGHDK and CDR2 SYGVNS. CDR3 DNA sequence: TGTGCCAGCAGGGGGACAGTTCGAACCTACGAGCAGTACTTC. Translated, it gives CASRGTVRTYEQYF.

In its sample, this clonotype was seen a few times. This chain links TRBV5-4 with TRBJ2-5; 10 bases align to TRBD1. Germline V gene lookup returns CDR1 SGHNT and CDR2 YYREEE (reference sequence). V was pared by 2 bases and J by 5 bases, with 6 bases of the junction left unmatched. CDR3 size: 15 residues. CDR3 coding DNA: TGTGCCAGCAGCTTCGGGACAGGGGTAGGGGAGACCCAGTACTTC. It specifies CASSFGTGVGETQYF.

This chain links TRBV15 with TRBJ2-1, with a weak D call TRBD2 (6 bases). The ends were cut back, 3 bases at V and 7 bases at J, with 19 bases in the middle. This CDR3 comprises 16 residues. Germline-derived CDR1 and CDR2 are LNHNV and YYDKDF (reference sequence). CDR3 sequence reads: CATSSSGGRRWNEQFF. Here the CDR3 DNA reads TGTGCCACCAGCAGTTCAGGAGGGCGGCGCTGGAATGAGCAGTTCTTC.

To note about this clonotype: The junction differs from germline at one of its ends, possibly a read error. V usage is TRBV27 and J usage is TRBJ2-7, with D possibly matching TRBD2 (5 bases). The CDR3 is 14 amino acids. CDR1 is MNHEY and CDR2 is SMNVEV in the germline V gene (reference sequence). CDR3 in amino acids: CASSLGLAIHERYF. Written as DNA, the CDR3 is TGTGCCAGCAGCCTAGGGCTAGCCATCCACGAGCGGTACTTC.

Regarding this clonotype: With a much larger clone just one base away, this may be a read error. The CDR3 sequence is CASSQEGGSGQPQHF. The CDR3 DNA is TGCGCCAGCAGCCAAGAAGGGGGTTCGGGACAGCCCCAGCATTTT. V usage is TRBV4-1 and J usage is TRBJ1-5; a possible D gene is TRBD1 (6 bases). The CDR3 sequence is 15 residues long. Germline CDR1 is MGHRA and CDR2 is YSYEKL. The V end was cut by 0 bases, the J end by 7 bases, with 13 bases between.

This clonotype came up a few times. CDR3 nucleotides: TGCAGTGCTAGAGATCCACCCGGAATGGGAGGGGCCTTCAATGAGCAGTTCTTC. This translates into CSARDPPGMGGAFNEQFF. This chain uses TRBV20-1 with TRBJ2-1, with 7 nucleotides matching TRBD2. Germline CDR1 is DFQATT and CDR2 is SNEGSKA (reference sequence). With V trimmed by 0 bases and J by 6 bases, 17 bases remained unmatched. The CDR3 loop spans 18 amino acids.

To note about this clonotype: This clone may be a read error of a much larger clone one base away. The rearrangement uses TRBV10-3 and TRBJ2-7; D not resolved. CDR1 is ENHRY, CDR2 SYGVKD, per germline. The CDR3 covers 14 residues. The CDR3 DNA reads as TGTCCCATCAGTGAGTCGGGCAGGTCCTACGAGCAGTACTTC. Protein: CPISESGRSYEQYF.

This clonotype was recorded many times. The rearrangement uses TRBV9 and TRBJ2-7, with 8 bases fitting TRBD2. CDR1 is SGDLS, CDR2 YYNGEE, per germline. This CDR3 is built from 15 residues. The V gene end was trimmed by 0 bases and the J gene end by 3 bases; junction bases not matched to a gene: 5. The CDR3 DNA reads TGTGCCAGCAGCGTAGACGGACTAGCCAGCTACGAGCAGTACTTC. The encoded protein is CASSVDGLASYEQYF. Looking up the rest from reference TRBV9 and TRBJ2-7 gives the full variable domain: DSGVTQTPKHLITATGQRVTLRCSPRSGDLSVYWYQQSLDQGLQFLIQYYNGEERAKGNILERFSAQQFPDLHSELNLSSLELGDSALYFCASSVDGLASYEQYFGPGTRLTVT.